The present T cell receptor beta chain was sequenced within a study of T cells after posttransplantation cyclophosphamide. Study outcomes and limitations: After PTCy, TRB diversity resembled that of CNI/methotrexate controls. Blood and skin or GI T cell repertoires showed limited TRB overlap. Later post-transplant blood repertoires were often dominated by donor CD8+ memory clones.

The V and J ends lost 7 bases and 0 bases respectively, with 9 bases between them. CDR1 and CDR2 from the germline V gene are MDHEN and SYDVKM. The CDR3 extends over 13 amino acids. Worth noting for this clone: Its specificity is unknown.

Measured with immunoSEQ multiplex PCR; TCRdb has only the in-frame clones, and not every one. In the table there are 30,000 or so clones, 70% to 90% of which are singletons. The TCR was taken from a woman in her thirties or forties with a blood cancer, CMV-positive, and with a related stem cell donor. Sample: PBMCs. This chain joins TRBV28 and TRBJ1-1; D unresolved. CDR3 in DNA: TGTGCCAGCACCACAGTCATGAACACTGAAGCTTTCTTT. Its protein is CASTTVMNTEAFF.